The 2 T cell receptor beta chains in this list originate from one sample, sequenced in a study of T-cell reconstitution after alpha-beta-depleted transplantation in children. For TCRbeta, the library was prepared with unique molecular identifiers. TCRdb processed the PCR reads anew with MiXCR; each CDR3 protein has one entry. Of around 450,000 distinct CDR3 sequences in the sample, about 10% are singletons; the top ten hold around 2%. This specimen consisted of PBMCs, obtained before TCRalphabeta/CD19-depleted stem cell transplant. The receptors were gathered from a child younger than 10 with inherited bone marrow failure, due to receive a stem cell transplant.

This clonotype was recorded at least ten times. In DNA form, the CDR3 reads TGCGCCAGCAGCTTATATGAGGGCGCGGGATCTGATACGCAGTATTTT. The encoded protein is CASSLYEGAGSDTQYF. This chain uses TRBV5-1 with TRBJ2-3, with D perhaps TRBD2 (6 bases). Trimming took off 2 bases at V and 6 bases at J, with 19 bases between the two ends. CDR1 and CDR2 from the germline V gene are SGHRS and YFSETQ. There are 16 residues in the CDR3. The whole variable domain, filled in from reference TRBV5-1 and TRBJ2-3, reads KAGVTQTPRYLIKTRGQQVTLSCSPISGHRSVSWYQQTPGQGLQFLFEYFSETQRNKGNFPGRFSGRQFSNSRSEMNVSTLELGDSALYLCASSLYEGAGSDTQYFGPGTRLTVL.

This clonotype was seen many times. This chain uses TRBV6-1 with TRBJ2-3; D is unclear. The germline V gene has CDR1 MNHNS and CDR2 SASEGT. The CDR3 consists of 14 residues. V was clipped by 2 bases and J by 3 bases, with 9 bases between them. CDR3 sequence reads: CASSETTETDTQYF. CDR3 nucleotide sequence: TGTGCCAGCAGTGAAACGACGGAAACAGATACGCAGTATTTT.